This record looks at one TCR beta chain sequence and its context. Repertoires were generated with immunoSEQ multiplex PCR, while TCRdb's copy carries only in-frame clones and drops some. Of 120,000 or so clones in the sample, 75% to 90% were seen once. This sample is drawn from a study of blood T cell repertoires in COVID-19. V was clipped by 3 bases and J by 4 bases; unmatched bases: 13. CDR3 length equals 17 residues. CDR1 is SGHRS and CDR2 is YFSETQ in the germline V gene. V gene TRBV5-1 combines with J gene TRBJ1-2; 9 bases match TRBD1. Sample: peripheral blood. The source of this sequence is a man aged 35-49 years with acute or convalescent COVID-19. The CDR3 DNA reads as TGCGCCAGCAGCTCCCTCCCAAGCGGGACAGGGCTCTATGGCTACACCTTC. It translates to CASSSLPSGTGLYGYTF.